This entry features one TCR beta chain sequence. In this sample, this clonotype turned up a few times. Its antigen remains unidentified. No base quality values were provided; no much bigger clone lies one nucleotide off. Donors were roughly 40 systemically healthy Caucasian individuals from Russia aged roughly 6 to 95 years. Each donor gave about 11 milliliters of peripheral blood, drawn into EDTA-treated Vacutainer tubes. PBMCs were isolated by Ficoll-Paque density-gradient centrifugation, with at least 6 million obtained per sample. Trizol reagent was used to extract total RNA from the PBMCs, yielding at least 6 micrograms per sample. The percentages of naive CD45RAhigh/CD27high T cells were determined by flow cytometry on a PBMC aliquot from every donor. The sample comes from a study of blood T cells in healthy people across ages (dated by TCRdb to the mid-2010s). Study-level background: In model experiments, template switching captured roughly one uniquely barcoded TCR beta cDNA molecule for every two T cells. Using deep sequencing normalized with unique cDNA molecular identifiers, the study measured how TCR beta repertoire diversity changes with age. Donors were grouped into four age groups: young (average roughly 17 years), middle-aged (39), aged (over 55) and long-lived (82). The study analyzed two additional independent replicas of 1 million unique cDNA reads from the same blood draw for two donors, one aged 18 to 30 and one aged 80 or older.

CDR1 and CDR2, looked up from the germline V gene (reference sequence), are MNHEY and SMNVEV. Trimming removed 8 bases from V and 5 bases from J, leaving 15 bases between the germline ends. Including the terminal cysteine and phenylalanine, the CDR3 comprises 13 residues. Only CDR3 DNA is held: 39 bases, read in frame from base 1. On the study overall, not on this receptor specifically: As age increased, observed TCR beta diversity per million T cells dropped in a roughly linear way, and a significant reduction was already evident by age roughly 40. Bulk unsorted PBMC profiling prevented conclusive comparison of naive and antigen-experienced compartments. Estimates of total diversity from one million sequenced T cells were regarded as lower bounds and underestimates. Donor CMV infection status was unknown, potentially confounding age-related changes in expanded clonotypes. The long-lived group showed more naive CD4+ T cells, fewer expanded clones and increased TCR diversity than the aged group, suggesting age selection. There was a strong correlation between observed TCR beta diversity and the percentage of naive T cells measured by flow cytometry.

Libraries were built with 5' RACE. This sample was sequenced with an Illumina HiSeq 2500. The second PCR ran for roughly 7 to 11 cycles and used a J-beta primer mix along with a sample-barcoded 5' primer. Each TCR beta cDNA molecule received a unique molecular identifier from a template-switch 5' adaptor carrying 12 random nucleotides. Each sample yielded at least 2.5 million CDR3-containing paired-end reads. The Mint cDNA synthesis kit, primed by a TRBC-specific oligonucleotide, was used to synthesize first-strand cDNA from all RNA. After uracil-DNA glycosylase treatment, a first 18-cycle PCR used universal primers M1SS and BC2_uni_R on all cDNA. In the paper's pipeline: For normalization, 1 million high-quality reads, each with a distinct molecular identifier, were randomly selected from each sample. Instead of being binned into consensus sequences, reads with shared molecular identifiers were discarded. MiTCR, set to a Q25 quality threshold and the strictest error-elimination algorithm, was used for CDR3 identification, clonotype clustering and error correction. Lower-bound total TCR beta diversity was estimated with a nonparametric unseen species model using Euler transformation. TCRdb passed the public sequencing reads through fastp at Q25 and MiXCR, retaining productive beta sequences. When rows share a CDR3 protein, they turn into one entry using the most common DNA and genes. The V and J calls come from TCRdb's annotation, not from the publication. This sample comprises around 1,000,000 distinct CDR3 sequences, about 25% of them detected only once. The ten biggest clones cover around 0.75% of the sample.

The sample was also linked to a second study, of T cells of mothers and their children. Reported in the second study: Nine systemically healthy Caucasian individuals, comprising three mothers and their six children, were included as donors. cDNA synthesis used all of the extracted RNA, with around 1.6 ug of RNA in each 15 ul reaction. In the second PCR, sample barcodes and 2-4 random nucleotides were introduced via the M1S primer. Over 9.5 million TCR beta CDR3 reads were obtained for each mother, and around 2.7 million reads were obtained for each child. TCR recombination output is similarly shaped by thymic selection in related and unrelated pairs, with a minor effect exerted by inherited differences. Normalized repertoire overlap was always found to be slightly, but never significantly, higher in related mother-child pairs than in unrelated mother-child pairs. No persistent microchimeric T cell clones were found, with a detection sensitivity of 85 to 100 clones per million clonotypes. Deep NGS was used in the study to compare the TCR beta repertoires of mothers and children and to look for features that separate related mother-child pairs from unrelated individuals. On average, the children were approximately 11 +/- 4 years old, while the mothers were approximately 40 +/- 4 years old. After adapter ligation was performed with NEBNext reagents, the libraries were sequenced on an Illumina HiSeq 2000 with 100+100 nt paired-end reads. To prevent cross-contamination, the mother and child libraries were prepared a month apart and were sequenced in separate runs. For each donor, between roughly 500,000 and 2,300,000 distinct TCR beta clonotypes were identified. Naive TCR beta clonotypes were estimated from low-frequency clonotypes matched to each donor's FACS-determined naive share, without sorting.

The clonotype was recovered from a girl aged 2-10 years in good health. Sequenced sample: blood. The V and J segments used are TRBV27 and TRBJ1-2; no D gene is confidently identified. The encoded CDR3 is CASAAAIGYGYTF. The DNA reads TGTGCCAGCGCGGCGGCGATCGGATATGGCTACACCTTC.